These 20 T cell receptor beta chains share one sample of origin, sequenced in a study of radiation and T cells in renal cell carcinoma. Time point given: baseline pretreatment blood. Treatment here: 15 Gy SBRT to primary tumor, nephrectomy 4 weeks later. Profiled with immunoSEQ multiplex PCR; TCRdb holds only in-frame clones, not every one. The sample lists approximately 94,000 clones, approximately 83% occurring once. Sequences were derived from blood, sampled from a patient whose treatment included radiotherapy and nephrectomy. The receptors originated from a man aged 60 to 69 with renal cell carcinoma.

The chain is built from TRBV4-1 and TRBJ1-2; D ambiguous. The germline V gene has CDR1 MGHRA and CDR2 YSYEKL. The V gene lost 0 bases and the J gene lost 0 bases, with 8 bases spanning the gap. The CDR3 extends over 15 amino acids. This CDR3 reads CASSQDPGANYGYTF. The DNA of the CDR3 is TGCGCCAGCAGCCAAGACCCTGGAGCTAACTATGGCTACACCTTC.

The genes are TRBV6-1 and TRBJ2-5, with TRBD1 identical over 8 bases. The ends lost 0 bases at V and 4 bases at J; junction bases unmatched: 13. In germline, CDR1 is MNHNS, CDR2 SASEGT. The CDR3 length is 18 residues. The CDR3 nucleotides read TGTGCCAGCAGTGAAGCGACCCACGGGACAGGATTCATAGAGACCCAGTACTTC. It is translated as CASSEATHGTGFIETQYF.

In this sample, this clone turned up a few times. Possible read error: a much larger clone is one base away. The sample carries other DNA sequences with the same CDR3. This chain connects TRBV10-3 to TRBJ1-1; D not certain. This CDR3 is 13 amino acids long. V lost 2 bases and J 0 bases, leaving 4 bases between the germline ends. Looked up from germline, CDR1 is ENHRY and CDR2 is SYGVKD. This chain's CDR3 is CAISEGLNTEAFF. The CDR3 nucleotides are TGTGCCATCAGTGAGGGATTGAACACTGAAGCTTTCTTT.

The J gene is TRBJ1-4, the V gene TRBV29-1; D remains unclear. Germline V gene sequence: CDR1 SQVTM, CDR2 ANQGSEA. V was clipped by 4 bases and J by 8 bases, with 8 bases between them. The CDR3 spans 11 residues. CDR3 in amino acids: CSVGAAEKLFF. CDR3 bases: TGCAGCGTTGGGGCGGCAGAAAAACTGTTTTTT. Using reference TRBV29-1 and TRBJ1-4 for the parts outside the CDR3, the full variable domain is SAVISQKPSRDICQRGTSLTIQCQVDSQVTMMFWYRQQPGQSLTLIATANQGSEATYESGFVIDKFPISRPNLTFSTLTVSNMSPEDSSIYLCSVGAAEKLFFGSGTQLSVL.

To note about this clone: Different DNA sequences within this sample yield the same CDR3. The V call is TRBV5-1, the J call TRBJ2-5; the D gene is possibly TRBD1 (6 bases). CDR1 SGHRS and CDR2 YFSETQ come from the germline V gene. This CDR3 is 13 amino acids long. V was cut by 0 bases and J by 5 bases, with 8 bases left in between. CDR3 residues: CASSLEGVETQYF. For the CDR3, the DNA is TGCGCCAGCAGCTTGGAGGGGGTTGAGACCCAGTACTTC.

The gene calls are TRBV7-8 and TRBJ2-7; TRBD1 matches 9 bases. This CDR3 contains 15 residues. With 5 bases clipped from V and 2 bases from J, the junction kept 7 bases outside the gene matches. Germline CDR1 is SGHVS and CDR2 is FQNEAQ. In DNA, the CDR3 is TGTGCCAGCAGCGGGAGGACAGGGGCACCCTACGAGCAGTACTTC. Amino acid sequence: CASSGRTGAPYEQYF.

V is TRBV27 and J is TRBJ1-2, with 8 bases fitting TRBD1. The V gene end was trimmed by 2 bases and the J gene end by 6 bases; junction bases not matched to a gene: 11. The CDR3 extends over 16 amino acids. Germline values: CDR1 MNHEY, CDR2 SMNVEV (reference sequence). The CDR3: CASSLSGPAGGNGYTF. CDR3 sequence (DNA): TGTGCCAGCAGTTTAAGCGGCCCTGCAGGGGGCAATGGCTACACCTTC.

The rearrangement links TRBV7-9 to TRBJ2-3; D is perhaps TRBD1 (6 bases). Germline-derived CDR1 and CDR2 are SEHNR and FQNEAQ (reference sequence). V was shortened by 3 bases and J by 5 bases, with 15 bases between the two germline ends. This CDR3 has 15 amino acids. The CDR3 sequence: CASSFRGPTVDTQYF. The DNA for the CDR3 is TGTGCCAGCAGCTTCAGGGGCCCGACCGTAGATACGCAGTATTTT.

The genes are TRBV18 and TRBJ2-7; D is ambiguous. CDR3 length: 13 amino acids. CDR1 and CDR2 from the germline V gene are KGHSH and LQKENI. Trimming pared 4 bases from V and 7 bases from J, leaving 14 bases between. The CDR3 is CASSLLFPAEQYF. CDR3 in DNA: TGTGCCAGCTCACTCCTGTTCCCTGCGGAGCAGTACTTC. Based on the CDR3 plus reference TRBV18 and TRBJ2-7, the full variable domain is NAGVMQNPRHLVRRRGQEARLRCSPMKGHSHVYWYRQLPEEGLKFMVYLQKENIIDESGMPKERFSAEFPKEGPSILRIQQVVRGDSAAYFCASSLLFPAEQYFGPGTRLTVT.

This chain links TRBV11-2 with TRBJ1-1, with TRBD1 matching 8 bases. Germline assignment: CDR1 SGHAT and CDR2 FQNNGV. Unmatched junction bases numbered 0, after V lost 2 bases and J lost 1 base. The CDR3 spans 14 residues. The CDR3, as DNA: TGTGCCAGCAGCTTAACAGGGGGGAACACTGAAGCTTTCTTT. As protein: CASSLTGGNTEAFF.

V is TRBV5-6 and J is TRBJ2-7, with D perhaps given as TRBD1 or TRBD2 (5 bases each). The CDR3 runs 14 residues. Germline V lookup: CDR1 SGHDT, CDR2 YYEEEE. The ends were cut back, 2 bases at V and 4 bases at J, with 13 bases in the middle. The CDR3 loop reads CASSFEGRVYEQYF. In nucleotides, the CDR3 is TGTGCCAGCAGCTTCGAGGGCAGGGTTTACGAGCAGTACTTC. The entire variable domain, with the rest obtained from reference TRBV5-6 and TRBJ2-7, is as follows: DAGVTQSPTHLIKTRGQQVTLRCSPKSGHDTVSWYQQALGQGPQFIFQYYEEEERQRGNFPDRFSGHQFPNYSSELNVNALLLGDSALYLCASSFEGRVYEQYFGPGTRLTVT.

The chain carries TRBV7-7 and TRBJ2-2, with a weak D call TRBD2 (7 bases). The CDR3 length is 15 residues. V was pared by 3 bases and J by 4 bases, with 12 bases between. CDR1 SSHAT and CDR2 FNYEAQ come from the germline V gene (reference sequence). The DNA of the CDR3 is TGTGCCAGCAGCTTCGAGGGAGGGGGCACCGGGGAGCTGTTTTTT. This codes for CASSFEGGGTGELFF.

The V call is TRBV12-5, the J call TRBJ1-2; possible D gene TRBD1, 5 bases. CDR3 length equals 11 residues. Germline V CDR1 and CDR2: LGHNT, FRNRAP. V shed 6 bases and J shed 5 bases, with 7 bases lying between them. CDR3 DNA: TGTGCTAGTGGCGGGGGATATGGCTACACCTTC. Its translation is CASGGGYGYTF. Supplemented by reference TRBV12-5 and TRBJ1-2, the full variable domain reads DARVTQTPRHKVTEMGQEVTMRCQPILGHNTVFWYRQTMMQGLELLAYFRNRAPLDDSGMPKDRFSAEMPDATLATLKIQPSEPRDSAVYFCASGGGYGYTFGSGTRLTVV.

The CDR3 spells CASSQYPLSGRPAYEQYF. In nucleotides, the CDR3 is TGTGCCAGCAGCCAATATCCCCTTAGCGGGAGGCCAGCCTACGAGCAGTACTTC. V gene TRBV28 combines with J gene TRBJ2-7; TRBD2 agrees at 10 bases. V shed 6 bases, J shed 2 bases, and the junction held 16 bases outside the gene matches. This CDR3 contains 18 residues. The V gene's germline CDR1 is MDHEN and CDR2 SYDVKM.

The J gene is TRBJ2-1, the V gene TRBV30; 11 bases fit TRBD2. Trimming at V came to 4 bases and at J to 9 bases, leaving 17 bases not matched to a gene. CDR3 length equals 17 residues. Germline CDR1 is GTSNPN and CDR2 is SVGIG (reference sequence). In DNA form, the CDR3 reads TGTGCCTGGAACAGGAGGGCTAGCGGGAGGTCCCAGGGTGAGCAGTTCTTC. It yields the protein CAWNRRASGRSQGEQFF.

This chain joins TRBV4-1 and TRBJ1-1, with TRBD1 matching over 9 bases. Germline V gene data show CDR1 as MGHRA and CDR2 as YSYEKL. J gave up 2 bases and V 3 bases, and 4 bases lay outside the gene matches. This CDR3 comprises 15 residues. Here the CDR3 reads CASSHGTGRNTEAFF. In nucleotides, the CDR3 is TGCGCCAGCAGCCATGGGACAGGGAGAAACACTGAAGCTTTCTTT.

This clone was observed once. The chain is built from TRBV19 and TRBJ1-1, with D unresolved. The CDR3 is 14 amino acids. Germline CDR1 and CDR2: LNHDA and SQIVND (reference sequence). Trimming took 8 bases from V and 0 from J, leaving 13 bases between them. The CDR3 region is CASAARAMNTEAFF. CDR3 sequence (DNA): TGTGCCAGTGCCGCCCGGGCTATGAACACTGAAGCTTTCTTT.

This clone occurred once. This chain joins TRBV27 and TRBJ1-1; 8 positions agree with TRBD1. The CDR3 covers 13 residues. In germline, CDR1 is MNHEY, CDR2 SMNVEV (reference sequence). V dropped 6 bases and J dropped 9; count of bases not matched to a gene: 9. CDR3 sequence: CASREDREVKAFF. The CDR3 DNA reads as TGTGCCAGCAGGGAGGACAGGGAGGTGAAAGCTTTCTTT.

CDR3 sequence (DNA): TGTGCCAGCAGACGGGACCCCAATGAGCAGTTCTTC. Translated: CASRRDPNEQFF. The V call is TRBV6-5, the J call TRBJ2-1; D may match TRBD1 or TRBD2 (5 bases each). CDR3 length equals 12 residues. CDR1 and CDR2 from the germline V gene are MNHEY and SVGAGI. Trimming removed 6 bases at V and 6 bases at J, with 9 bases between.

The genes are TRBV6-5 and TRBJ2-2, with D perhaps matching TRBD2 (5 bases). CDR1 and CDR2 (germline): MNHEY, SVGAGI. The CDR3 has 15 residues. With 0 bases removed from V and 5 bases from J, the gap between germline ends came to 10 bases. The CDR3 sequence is CASSYSGPGTGELFF. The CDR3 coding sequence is TGTGCCAGCAGTTACTCAGGACCGGGGACCGGGGAGCTGTTTTTT.